This passage covers 19 T cell receptor beta chains from one sample sequenced in a study of T-cell memory formation after mild COVID-19. TCRdb re-called the 5' RACE reads through MiXCR, storing one row per CDR3 protein. The profile shows around 200,000 distinct CDR3 sequences, around 27% of them singletons. Source material: PBMCs or a T cell subset sorted from them (not recorded which). These receptors originate from an adult woman who had mild COVID-19 (a few samples of this study predate the infection). Cell type and time point are not known.

This clonotype was observed a handful of times. V gene TRBV7-6 combines with J gene TRBJ2-3; TRBD2 is a possible D gene (7 bases). The germline V gene has CDR1 SGHVS and CDR2 FNYEAQ. V lost 4 bases and J 2 bases, leaving 13 bases between the germline ends. The CDR3 sequence is 15 residues long. The DNA for the CDR3 is TGTGCCAGCAGCTGGGGGGGGGGGCCCACAGATACGCAGTATTTT. Protein: CASSWGGGPTDTQYF.

The table lists this clonotype with a few counts. The chain is built from TRBV5-5 and TRBJ1-5; TRBD1 agrees at 10 bases. The germline V gene has CDR1 SGHKS and CDR2 YYEKEE (reference sequence). This CDR3 contains 14 residues. Trimming removed 4 bases from V and 5 bases from J; junction bases left unmatched: 3. CDR3 residues: CASSTGQGYQPQHF. DNA of the CDR3: TGTGCCAGCAGCACGGGACAGGGGTATCAGCCCCAGCATTTT. The full variable domain, rest sourced from reference TRBV5-5 and TRBJ1-5, is DAGVTQSPTHLIKTRGQQVTLRCSPISGHKSVSWYQQVLGQGPQFIFQYYEKEERGRGNFPDRFSARQFPNYSSELNVNALLLGDSALYLCASSTGQGYQPQHFGDGTRLSIL.

This clonotype was observed a handful of times. V gene TRBV15 combines with J gene TRBJ1-1; D is unresolved. The V end was cut by 3 bases, the J end by 3 bases, with 11 bases between. Per the germline V gene, CDR1 is LNHNV and CDR2 is YYDKDF (reference sequence). The CDR3 has 14 amino acids. This chain's CDR3 is CATSRNIGDTEAFF. The DNA of the CDR3 is TGTGCCACCAGCAGGAATATTGGGGACACTGAAGCTTTCTTT.

V gene TRBV7-9 combines with J gene TRBJ2-7; D is perhaps TRBD2 (6 bases). This CDR3 has 15 amino acids. V was cut by 5 bases and J by 3 bases, with 17 bases left in between. Germline lookup yields CDR1 SEHNR and CDR2 FQNEAQ (reference sequence). Written as DNA, the CDR3 is TGTGCCAGCAGCCTCCGGGAGTCCCCACTCTACGAGCAGTACTTC. This gives the protein CASSLRESPLYEQYF.

The chain employs TRBV7-9 and TRBJ2-5; 12 nucleotides line up with TRBD2. Losses at the gene ends were 5 bases for V and 1 base for J; bases not matched to a gene: 8. Germline CDR1 SEHNR, CDR2 FQNEAQ (reference sequence). This CDR3 is built from 17 residues. CDR3 in DNA: TGTGCCAGCAGCCAACCCACTAGCGGGGGGATCCAAGAGACCCAGTACTTC. Translating gives CASSQPTSGGIQETQYF.

This clonotype was recorded a few times. V gene TRBV11-2 combines with J gene TRBJ2-1; TRBD1 is a possible D gene (6 bases). Per the germline V gene, CDR1 is SGHAT and CDR2 is FQNNGV. V lost 1 base to trimming and J lost 2 bases, with 15 bases between them. The CDR3 covers 17 residues. CDR3 DNA: TGTGCCAGCAGCTTAGGAAATGCACAGGGTCCCTACAATGAGCAGTTCTTC. Residues: CASSLGNAQGPYNEQFF.

The rearrangement joins TRBV20-1 to TRBJ2-2; the D is unclear. The CDR3 sequence is 13 residues long. Germline V CDR1 and CDR2: DFQATT, SNEGSKA (reference sequence). Trimming shortened V by 1 base and J by 3 bases, and 6 bases separated the two germline ends. CDR3 residues: CSARGWDTGELFF. Here the CDR3 DNA reads TGCAGTGCTAGAGGTTGGGACACCGGGGAGCTGTTTTTT.

The chain has TRBV6-1 and TRBJ2-1; D perhaps matches TRBD2 (5 bases). The germline V gene has CDR1 MNHNS and CDR2 SASEGT. V dropped 2 bases and J dropped 9 bases, with 11 bases sitting between them. The CDR3 is 13 amino acids. The CDR3 sequence is CASSESGRGEQFF. CDR3 in DNA: TGTGCCAGCAGTGAATCAGGTCGGGGTGAGCAGTTCTTC.

The DNA of the CDR3 is TGTGCCAGCAGTTACTCGGGGTACCGTTCACCCCTCCACTTT. This translates into CASSYSGYRSPLHF. The genes are TRBV6-5 and TRBJ1-6; no definite D call. This CDR3 has 14 amino acids. From germline, CDR1 is MNHEY and CDR2 SVGAGI. The V end lost 0 bases, the J end lost 9 bases, and 9 bases lay between the germline ends.

This clonotype has at least ten counts. The chain has TRBV27 and TRBJ1-1; D is unclear. The CDR3 totals 14 residues. The germline V and J ends were trimmed by 3 bases and 0 bases, with 8 bases remaining between them. Germline lookup yields CDR1 MNHEY and CDR2 SMNVEV (reference sequence). The CDR3 nucleotides read TGTGCCAGCAGTTTGTCCAGCCTGAACACTGAAGCTTTCTTT. Its protein is CASSLSSLNTEAFF.

The chain is built from TRBV7-2 and TRBJ2-7; D might be TRBD2 (6 bases). The CDR3 extends over 12 amino acids. The V end was cut by 5 bases, the J end by 5 bases, with 10 bases between. Germline V gene sequence: CDR1 SGHTA, CDR2 FQGNSA. The CDR3 loop is CASSRDWDEQYF. CDR3 nucleotide sequence: TGTGCCAGCAGCCGGGACTGGGACGAGCAGTACTTC.

This clonotype was picked up a small number of times. J is TRBJ2-1 and V is TRBV15, with 9 positions matching TRBD2. Germline V lookup: CDR1 LNHNV, CDR2 YYDKDF (reference sequence). V was pared by 5 bases and J by 7 bases, with 9 bases of the junction left unmatched. The CDR3 has 15 residues. In DNA form, the CDR3 reads TGTGCCACCAGCGCTAGGGTAGCGGGAGTTAATGAGCAGTTCTTC. It specifies CATSARVAGVNEQFF.

The chain links TRBV7-9 to TRBJ1-6; the D gene is possibly TRBD1 (5 bases). CDR1 is SEHNR and CDR2 is FQNEAQ in the germline V gene (reference sequence). Deletions cut 1 base from V and 10 bases from J, with 11 bases between. The CDR3 totals 14 residues. The CDR3 is CASSLVQGISPLHF. CDR3 nucleotides: TGTGCCAGCAGCTTAGTCCAGGGAATCTCACCCCTCCACTTT.

The chain's CDR3 is CSAFLRDRGYEQYF. The CDR3 DNA is TGCAGTGCTTTCCTCCGGGACAGAGGCTACGAGCAGTACTTC. The chain is built from TRBV20-1 and TRBJ2-7, with 7 bases fitting TRBD1. The CDR3 runs to 14 residues. The V segment lost 5 bases and the J segment 3 bases; nucleotides outside the gene matches: 10. Looked up from germline, CDR1 is DFQATT and CDR2 is SNEGSKA (reference sequence).

This clonotype was detected a few times. DNA of the CDR3: TGCAGTGCTACTACTAGCGGGGTCTACCAAGAGACCCAGTACTTC. Translating gives CSATTSGVYQETQYF. The rearrangement links TRBV20-1 to TRBJ2-5; 10 bases map to TRBD2. The CDR3 consists of 15 residues. Germline CDR1 reads DFQATT; CDR2 reads SNEGSKA (reference sequence). The V segment lost 4 bases and the J segment 0 bases; nucleotides outside the gene matches: 5.

This clonotype occurred a few times. The rearrangement links TRBV6-2 or TRBV6-3 to TRBJ2-7; 9 bases line up with TRBD1. The junction had 10 bases not matched to a gene; V was cut back by 7 bases and J by 3 bases. From germline, CDR1 is MNHEY and CDR2 SVGEGT. This CDR3 spans 15 amino acids. This CDR3 is CASNLRGTGFYEQYF. CDR3 in DNA: TGTGCCAGCAACCTCAGAGGGACAGGGTTCTACGAGCAGTACTTC.

The V and J genes are TRBV5-1 and TRBJ1-2, with TRBD1 identical over 8 bases. This CDR3 comprises 13 residues. J was trimmed by 4 bases and V by 3 bases; bases with no gene match: 2. The V gene's germline CDR1 is SGHRS and CDR2 YFSETQ. The CDR3 DNA is TGCGCCAGCAGCTCTACAGGGGGCTATGGCTACACCTTC. It codes for CASSSTGGYGYTF.

The chain couples TRBV6-2 or TRBV6-3 to TRBJ2-7, with D tentatively TRBD2 (6 bases). This CDR3 is 16 amino acids long. Germline loops: CDR1 MNHEY, CDR2 SVGEGT. V lost 6 bases and J lost 3, with 21 bases in between. This chain's CDR3 is CASRDPGLRTDYEQYF. As DNA, the CDR3 is TGTGCCAGCAGGGATCCGGGACTTCGTACGGACTACGAGCAGTACTTC.

This clonotype has just a few counts. The J gene is TRBJ1-3, the V gene TRBV6-6; the D is unclear. Per the germline V gene, CDR1 is MNHNY and CDR2 is SVGAGI (reference sequence). V lost 7 bases and J lost 2, with 9 bases in between. CDR3 length: 13 residues. The CDR3 DNA sequence: TGTGCCAGCATGAGAGGGACTGGAAACACCATATATTTT. This gives the protein CASMRGTGNTIYF.